Listed here are 26 T cell receptor beta chains from one sample, sequenced in a study of blood T cell repertoires in COVID-19. Assay used: immunoSEQ multiplex PCR; TCRdb lists only in-frame clones, some missing. The sample shows about 61,000 clones, 90% to 95% of them seen only once. Input material: peripheral blood. The source of these receptors is a human donor in a cohort sampled during active COVID-19.

The chain recombines TRBV7-9 with TRBJ1-1; 10 bases line up with TRBD1. V lost 5 bases to trimming and J lost 1 base; unmatched junction nucleotides: 4. The CDR3 has 15 amino acids. The germline gives CDR1 SEHNR, CDR2 FQNEAQ (reference sequence). CDR3 nucleotides: TGTGCCAGCAGCACCAGGGACAGGGGGAACACTGAAGCTTTCTTT. Translation gives CASSTRDRGNTEAFF.

The chain links TRBV19 to TRBJ1-1; TRBD1 aligns across 7 bases. V trimming: 4 bases; J trimming: 11 bases; junction bases outside the gene matches: 4. In germline, CDR1 is LNHDA, CDR2 SQIVND (reference sequence). The CDR3 loop spans 11 amino acids. Here the CDR3 reads CASSNDRVAFF. The CDR3 DNA is TGTGCCAGTAGTAACGACAGGGTGGCTTTCTTT.

The gene calls are TRBV7-2 and TRBJ2-5; 7 bases line up with TRBD1. In germline, CDR1 is SGHTA, CDR2 FQGNSA. This CDR3 spans 15 amino acids. V trimming: 6 bases; J trimming: 3 bases; junction bases outside the gene matches: 10. For the CDR3, the DNA is TGTGCCAGCAGGCGTCGAGCCGGGACAGAAGAGACCCAGTACTTC. Amino acid sequence: CASRRRAGTEETQYF. Variable domain in full (rest from reference TRBV7-2 and TRBJ2-5): GAGVSQSPSNKVTEKGKDVELRCDPISGHTALYWYRQSLGQGLEFLIYFQGNSAPDKSGLPSDRFSAERTGGSVSTLTIQRTQQEDSAVYLCASRRRAGTEETQYFGPGTRLLVL.

CDR3 sequence reads: CASRLRLAENTGELFF. The CDR3, as DNA: TGTGCCAGCAGACTTCGACTAGCGGAGAACACCGGGGAGCTGTTTTTT. This sequence joins TRBV11-2 and TRBJ2-2, with 9 bases that match TRBD2. CDR1 is SGHAT and CDR2 is FQNNGV in the germline V gene. There are 16 residues in the CDR3. The V and J ends lost 6 bases and 1 base, in that order; junction bases with no gene match: 6.

The rearrangement links TRBV4-1 to TRBJ2-3; D not resolved. Looked up from germline, CDR1 is MGHRA and CDR2 is YSYEKL. CDR3 length: 12 residues. V dropped 2 bases and J dropped 6 bases, with 6 bases sitting between them. CDR3 sequence reads: CASSQNPDTQYF. Here the CDR3 DNA reads TGCGCCAGCAGCCAAAATCCTGATACGCAGTATTTT.

This chain connects TRBV18 to TRBJ2-2, with D perhaps matching TRBD2 (5 bases). Germline values: CDR1 KGHSH, CDR2 LQKENI. V lost 6 bases to trimming and J lost 3 bases, with 14 bases between them. This CDR3 contains 15 residues. This chain's CDR3 is CASSRTGVYTGELFF. DNA of the CDR3: TGTGCCAGCTCTCGGACTGGAGTATACACCGGGGAGCTGTTTTTT.

The chain has TRBV27 and TRBJ1-5; D possibly corresponds to TRBD1 (6 bases). Trimming left V 5 bases short and J 6 bases short, with 14 bases between. From germline, CDR1 is MNHEY and CDR2 SMNVEV (reference sequence). The CDR3 runs to 14 residues. Here the CDR3 reads CASSIRGTGQPQHF. The CDR3 coding sequence is TGTGCCAGCAGTATCAGGGGCACAGGTCAGCCCCAGCATTTT.

The chain recombines TRBV6-8 with TRBJ2-3; 15 bases line up with TRBD2. The germline gives CDR1 MNHGY, CDR2 SAAAGT. The J segment lost 5 bases and the V segment lost 9 bases, leaving 12 bases of the junction unmatched. The CDR3 has 17 residues. Here the CDR3 reads CASRTSGGVNILDTQYF. CDR3 nucleotides: TGTGCCAGTAGGACTAGCGGGGGGGTTAACATTTTAGATACGCAGTATTTT.

The chain has TRBV7-9 and TRBJ2-1; 11 bases map to TRBD1. The CDR3 sequence is 14 residues long. After removal of 8 bases from V and 8 bases from J, the junction contained 8 bases not matched to a gene. Germline values: CDR1 SEHNR, CDR2 FQNEAQ (reference sequence). CDR3 sequence reads: CASLRGQGVHEQFF. The CDR3 DNA is TGTGCCAGCCTTCGGGGACAGGGGGTTCATGAGCAGTTCTTC.

V usage is TRBV2 and J usage is TRBJ2-1; D unclear. This CDR3 is 11 amino acids long. Germline V gene lookup returns CDR1 SNHLY and CDR2 FYNNEI. The V gene lost 8 bases and the J gene lost 3 bases, with 5 bases spanning the gap. In nucleotides, the CDR3 is TGTGCCAGCCTCTTCTACAATGAGCAGTTCTTC. It is translated as CASLFYNEQFF.

The chain links TRBV19 to TRBJ2-1, with TRBD2 as a possible D gene (6 bases). V was shortened by 3 bases and J by 8 bases, with 17 bases between the two germline ends. The germline gives CDR1 LNHDA, CDR2 SQIVND (reference sequence). There are 15 residues in the CDR3. CDR3 residues: CASSIRLAIGDEQFF. The CDR3 nucleotides are TGTGCCAGTAGTATCCGGCTAGCGATAGGGGATGAGCAGTTCTTC.

V usage is TRBV7-9 and J usage is TRBJ2-7; tentatively, D is TRBD2 (6 bases). The CDR3 loop spans 13 amino acids. The ends were cut back, 7 bases at V and 3 bases at J, with 13 bases in the middle. Germline V gene lookup returns CDR1 SEHNR and CDR2 FQNEAQ (reference sequence). CDR3 bases: TGTGCCAGCACCAGAGCGGGCGACTACGAGCAGTACTTC. It codes for CASTRAGDYEQYF.

This clone was detected once. The rearrangement joins TRBV11-2 to TRBJ2-4; D might be TRBD1 (6 bases). Germline V gene data show CDR1 as SGHAT and CDR2 as FQNNGV. V lost 3 bases to trimming and J lost 7 bases, with 13 bases between them. The CDR3 is 14 amino acids. Here the CDR3 reads CASSLSPRGNIQYF. The CDR3 DNA is TGTGCCAGCAGCTTGTCCCCAAGGGGGAACATTCAGTACTTC.

The chain carries TRBV20-1 and TRBJ1-2, with 11 bases matching TRBD1. The germline V gene has CDR1 DFQATT and CDR2 SNEGSKA (reference sequence). The CDR3 loop spans 16 amino acids. After removal of 3 bases from V and 3 bases from J, the junction contained 9 bases not matched to a gene. CDR3: CSASTDRGQGDYGYTF. The DNA for the CDR3 is TGCAGTGCTAGTACGGACAGGGGGCAAGGGGACTATGGCTACACCTTC.

The CDR3 sequence is CASSTDRGALEKQFF. CDR3 DNA sequence: TGCGCCAGCAGCACCGACAGGGGGGCCTTAGAGAAGCAGTTCTTC. The chain employs TRBV5-1 and TRBJ2-1; TRBD1 matches at 9 bases. The CDR3 extends over 15 amino acids. Trimming took 4 bases from V and 11 from J; bases not matched to a gene: 13. The germline CDR1 and CDR2 sequences are SGHRS and YFSETQ. Full variable domain (missing parts from reference TRBV5-1 and TRBJ2-1): KAGVTQTPRYLIKTRGQQVTLSCSPISGHRSVSWYQQTPGQGLQFLFEYFSETQRNKGNFPGRFSGRQFSNSRSEMNVSTLELGDSALYLCASSTDRGALEKQFFGPGTRLTVL.

The chain is built from TRBV9 and TRBJ2-7, with 12 bases fitting TRBD2. The CDR3 covers 17 residues. Germline V gene lookup returns CDR1 SGDLS and CDR2 YYNGEE. Trimming cost V 0 bases and J 5 bases; bases outside gene matches: 9. CDR3 amino acids: CASSVGLAGGPQDEQYF. The CDR3 bases are TGTGCCAGCAGCGTAGGGCTAGCGGGAGGGCCTCAGGACGAGCAGTACTTC.

For the CDR3, the DNA is TGTGCCAGCAGTCCCTATCATGCGGGGGTAGGAGATACGCAGTATTTT. Translation gives CASSPYHAGVGDTQYF. The gene calls are TRBV27 and TRBJ2-3, with 7 bases identical to TRBD2. Germline V gene sequence: CDR1 MNHEY, CDR2 SMNVEV (reference sequence). CDR3 length: 16 residues. J gave up 5 bases and V 5 bases, and 13 bases lay outside the gene matches.

This chain's CDR3 is CAWTRETGELFF. CDR3 nucleotide sequence: TGTGCCTGGACCAGGGAAACCGGGGAGCTGTTTTTT. This chain connects TRBV30 to TRBJ2-2; tentatively, D is TRBD1 (5 bases). Germline V gene lookup returns CDR1 GTSNPN and CDR2 SVGIG (reference sequence). This CDR3 has 12 amino acids. V was shortened by 4 bases and J by 5 bases, with 8 bases between the two germline ends.

With regard to this clone: Additional DNA sequences in this sample encode the identical CDR3. DNA for the CDR3: TGTGCCAGCAGTTTCTTCCCCGGCGAGCAGTACTTC. Amino acid sequence: CASSFFPGEQYF. V and J are TRBV12-3 or TRBV12-4 and TRBJ2-7; D ambiguous. The ends were cut back, 3 bases at V and 6 bases at J, with 9 bases in the middle. The CDR3 contains 12 residues.

The chain combines TRBV9 with TRBJ1-4; possible D gene TRBD1, 6 bases. Trimming removed 4 bases from V and 1 base from J, with 11 bases in between. This CDR3 has 15 residues. Germline assignment: CDR1 SGDLS and CDR2 YYNGEE. CDR3 in DNA: TGTGCCAGCAGCCCCCAGACAGGAACTAATGAAAAACTGTTTTTT. Protein: CASSPQTGTNEKLFF.

This chain uses TRBV2 with TRBJ2-7, with a weak D call TRBD1 (5 bases). The CDR3 spans 12 residues. Germline V CDR1 and CDR2: SNHLY, FYNNEI. The V end was cut by 6 bases, the J end by 4 bases, with 10 bases between. The CDR3 loop reads CASRPGAYEQYF. Here the CDR3 DNA reads TGTGCCAGCAGGCCTGGGGCATACGAGCAGTACTTC.

The chain has TRBV29-1 and TRBJ1-2; 10 bases are a match to TRBD1. The CDR3 is 14 amino acids. V lost 6 bases and J lost 6; bases outside the gene matches: 10. CDR1 is SQVTM, CDR2 ANQGSEA, per germline. CDR3 bases: TGCAGCGTCCCGACAGGGGGCGCCCCGGATGGCTACACCTTC. It codes for CSVPTGGAPDGYTF.

V is TRBV7-2 and J is TRBJ2-7, with TRBD2 matching 12 bases. The J segment lost 4 bases and the V segment lost 6 bases, leaving 7 bases of the junction unmatched. This CDR3 is 15 amino acids long. CDR1 is SGHTA, CDR2 FQGNSA, per germline. The CDR3 loop reads CASRHTGTSGYEQYF. The CDR3 DNA is TGTGCCAGCAGGCACACCGGGACTAGCGGGTACGAGCAGTACTTC.

The chain is built from TRBV4-1 and TRBJ2-7, with TRBD1 matching over 8 bases. CDR3 length: 15 amino acids. With V trimmed by 0 bases and J by 3 bases, 4 bases remained unmatched. Germline CDR1 is MGHRA and CDR2 is YSYEKL. The CDR3 reads CASSQDVGQGYEQYF. Written as DNA, the CDR3 is TGCGCCAGCAGCCAAGATGTCGGACAGGGCTACGAGCAGTACTTC.

This clone showed up just once. The chain joins TRBV6-6 to TRBJ2-7; D unclear. Germline values: CDR1 MNHNY, CDR2 SVGAGI (reference sequence). The CDR3 is 11 amino acids. The ends were cut back, 4 bases at V and 5 bases at J, with 6 bases in the middle. The CDR3 DNA follows: TGTGCCAGCAGTTTCAGTGACGAGCAGTACTTC. This codes for CASSFSDEQYF.

The chain combines TRBV7-8 with TRBJ2-5; TRBD2 matches at 9 bases. This CDR3 comprises 16 residues. The V gene's germline CDR1 is SGHVS and CDR2 FQNEAQ. J gave up 0 bases and V 6 bases, and 8 bases lay outside the gene matches. The CDR3 region has the DNA TGTGCCAGCAGGGGAAGGGTAGCGGGGGACCAAGAGACCCAGTACTTC. Protein: CASRGRVAGDQETQYF.